These 2 T cell receptor beta chains were sequenced from one sample in a study of OX40 agonist ivuxolimab in advanced cancers. Profiling relied on immunoSEQ multiplex PCR, and the TCRdb table lists in-frame clones only, not all of them. This table holds 60,000 to 75,000 clones, approximately 87% found once. Material: CD4+ or CD8+ T cells sorted from blood, obtained in a trial of the OX40 agonist ivuxolimab. The receptors were sampled from an adult with an advanced solid tumor such as melanoma, head and neck, liver or kidney cancer.

In DNA, the CDR3 is TGTGCCAGCAGTTTTCAGGAGACTGAAGCTTTCTTT. Protein product: CASSFQETEAFF. The chain employs TRBV6-6 and TRBJ1-1; D call uncertain. Germline CDR1 MNHNY, CDR2 SVGAGI (reference sequence). The CDR3 runs to 12 residues. V lost 4 bases, J lost 5 bases, and 8 bases lay in between.

CDR3 bases: TGTGCCAGCAGCCCCCCCGGGGGGTATGGCTACACCTTC. It is translated as CASSPPGGYGYTF. V gene TRBV6-5 combines with J gene TRBJ1-2, with D maybe TRBD1 (5 bases). The CDR3 loop spans 13 amino acids. CDR1 and CDR2 from the germline V gene are MNHEY and SVGAGI. Between the trimmed V and J ends, which lost 6 bases and 5 bases, there was a span of 13 bases.